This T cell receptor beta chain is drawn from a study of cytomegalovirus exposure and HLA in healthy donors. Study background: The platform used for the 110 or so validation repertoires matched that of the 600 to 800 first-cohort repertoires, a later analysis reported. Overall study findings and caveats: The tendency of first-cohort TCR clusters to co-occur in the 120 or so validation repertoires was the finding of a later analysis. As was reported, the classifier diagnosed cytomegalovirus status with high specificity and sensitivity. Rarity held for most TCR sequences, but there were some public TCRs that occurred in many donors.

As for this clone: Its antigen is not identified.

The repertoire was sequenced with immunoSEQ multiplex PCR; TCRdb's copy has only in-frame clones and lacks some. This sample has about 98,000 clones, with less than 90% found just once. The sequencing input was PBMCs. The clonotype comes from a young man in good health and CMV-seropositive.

This chain's CDR3 is CASSTGQGGSDTQYF. The CDR3 DNA reads TGTGCCAGCAGTACAGGACAGGGGGGGTCAGATACGCAGTATTTT. The chain recombines TRBV6-4 with TRBJ2-3; 10 bases match TRBD1. Germline CDR1 is MRHNA and CDR2 is SNTAGT. Unmatched junction bases numbered 6, after V lost 5 bases and J lost 4 bases. The CDR3 loop spans 15 amino acids.